This T cell receptor (beta chain) was sequenced during a study of CD8 T cells in ankylosing spondylitis. Study conclusions and caveats: Those disease-linked clones were CD8+; they were also relatively rare in peripheral blood.

TCRdb redid the calling of the 5' RACE reads with MiXCR, one entry per CDR3 protein. Here the sample spans 250,000 to 300,000 distinct CDR3 sequences, over 15% being singletons. Germline CDR1 reads SGDLS; CDR2 reads YYNGEE. The CDR3 covers 16 residues. The V gene end was trimmed by 4 bases and the J gene end by 0 bases; junction bases not matched to a gene: 10. Turning to this clonotype: Its antigen is unknown.

The V gene is TRBV9, the J gene TRBJ2-7, with TRBD1 matching over 7 bases. The source of this sequence is a male donor with ankylosing spondylitis or in good health (not recorded which). Sequences were obtained from blood, either unsorted or a sorted T cell fraction (not recorded which). This CDR3 is CASSPEGTDSSYEQYF. CDR3 nucleotides: TGTGCCAGCAGCCCCGAGGGGACAGACAGCTCCTACGAGCAGTACTTC.